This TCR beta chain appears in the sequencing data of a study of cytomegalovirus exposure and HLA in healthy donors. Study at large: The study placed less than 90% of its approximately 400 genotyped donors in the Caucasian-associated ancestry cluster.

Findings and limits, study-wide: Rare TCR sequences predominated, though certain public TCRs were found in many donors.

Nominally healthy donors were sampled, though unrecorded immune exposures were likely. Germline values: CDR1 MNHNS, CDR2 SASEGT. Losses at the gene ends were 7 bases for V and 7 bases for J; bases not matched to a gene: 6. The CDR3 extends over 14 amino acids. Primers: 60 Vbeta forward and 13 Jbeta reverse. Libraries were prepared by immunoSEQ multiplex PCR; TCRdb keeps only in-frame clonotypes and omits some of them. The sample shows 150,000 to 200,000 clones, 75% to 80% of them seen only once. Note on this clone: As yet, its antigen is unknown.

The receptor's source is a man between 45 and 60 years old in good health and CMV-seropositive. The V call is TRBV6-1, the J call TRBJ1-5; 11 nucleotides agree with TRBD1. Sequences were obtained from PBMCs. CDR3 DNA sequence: TGTGCCAGCACCAGGACAGGGGGCCGACAGCCCCAGCATTTT. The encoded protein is CASTRTGGRQPQHF.